Reported below is one T cell receptor (beta chain). As yet, its antigen is unknown. Included in the TCR beta cDNA libraries were unique molecular identifiers. TCRdb independently ran MiXCR on the PCR reads; one entry per CDR3 protein. The table shows roughly 400,000 distinct CDR3 sequences, with approximately 38% occurring only once. This sample was taken from a study of post-analysis software for immune sequencing data. Points from the study as a whole: Patients used about 5 TRBV segments, including TRBV5-6, TRBV5-1 and TRBV20-1, more often than controls. People with multiple sclerosis had a significantly lower normalized Chao1 diversity than controls did.

Germline values: CDR1 SGHDT, CDR2 YYEEEE. V was clipped by 4 bases and J by 3 bases; unmatched bases: 6. The CDR3 has 15 amino acids. The rearrangement joins TRBV5-6 to TRBJ2-3, with 9 bases aligning to TRBD1. The sequenced sample consisted of blood. The TCR sequence derives from a girl aged 2-10 years with multiple sclerosis. The CDR3 is CASSLPGQGTDTQYF. The CDR3 DNA reads as TGTGCCAGCAGCCTTCCGGGACAGGGAACAGATACGCAGTATTTT.